A single sample is the source of the 4 T cell receptor beta chains below, sequenced in a study of blood T cell repertoires in COVID-19. Assay: immunoSEQ multiplex PCR; the TCRdb copy retains only in-frame clones and omits some. The table has 210,000 or so clones, just under 85% seen once; the top ten hold roughly 5%. Sequenced material: peripheral blood. Source of these receptors: a woman in her seventies with active or convalescent COVID-19.

This clone came up a few times. The genes are TRBV7-9 and TRBJ2-2, with 7 positions matching TRBD1. V trimming: 8 bases; J trimming: 3 bases; junction bases outside the gene matches: 6. This CDR3 spans 14 amino acids. The germline V gene has CDR1 SEHNR and CDR2 FQNEAQ (reference sequence). CDR3: CASDRAQDTGELFF. The CDR3 bases are TGTGCCAGCGACAGGGCGCAAGACACCGGGGAGCTGTTTTTT.

V is TRBV24-1 and J is TRBJ2-1, with 9 positions matching TRBD2. CDR3 length: 18 amino acids. Germline values: CDR1 KGHDR, CDR2 SFDVKD. Germline trimming cut 3 bases from V and 3 bases from J; bases unmatched to any gene: 11. CDR3 residues: CATSDPSEAGGVYNEQFF. The CDR3 DNA reads TGTGCCACCAGTGATCCCTCCGAGGCGGGAGGGGTCTACAATGAGCAGTTCTTC.

This clone was seen only a few times. The gene calls are TRBV21-1 and TRBJ2-2; the DNA was not compared with TRBD1, the D call given in the table. TRBV21-1 corresponds to a pseudogene. The CDR3 contains 15 residues. The CDR3 sequence: CASSKANRKAGELFF. The DNA for the CDR3 is TGTGCCAGCAGCAAAGCAAACAGGAAGGCCGGGGAGCTGTTTTTT.

The chain recombines TRBV5-1 with TRBJ2-5; perhaps TRBD1 as D (6 bases). The V gene's germline CDR1 is SGHRS and CDR2 YFSETQ. V gave up 9 bases and J gave up 5 bases, with 17 bases separating them. The CDR3 length is 13 residues. The CDR3 sequence: CATSTGSGETQYF. The CDR3, as DNA: TGCGCCACTTCTACAGGGAGTGGGGAGACCCAGTACTTC.